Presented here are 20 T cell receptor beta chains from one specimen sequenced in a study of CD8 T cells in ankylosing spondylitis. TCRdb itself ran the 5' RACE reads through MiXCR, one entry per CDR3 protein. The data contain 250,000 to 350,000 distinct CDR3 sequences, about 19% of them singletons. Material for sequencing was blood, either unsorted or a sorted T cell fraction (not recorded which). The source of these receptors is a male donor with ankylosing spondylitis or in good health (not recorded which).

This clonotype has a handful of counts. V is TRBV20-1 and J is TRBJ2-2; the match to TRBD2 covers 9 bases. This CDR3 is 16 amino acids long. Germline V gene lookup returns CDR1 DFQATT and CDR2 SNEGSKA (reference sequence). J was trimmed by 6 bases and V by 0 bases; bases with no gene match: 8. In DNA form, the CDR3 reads TGCAGTGCTAGAGAAGCTGCGGGAGGGCCAGCCGGGGAGCTGTTTTTT. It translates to CSAREAAGGPAGELFF.

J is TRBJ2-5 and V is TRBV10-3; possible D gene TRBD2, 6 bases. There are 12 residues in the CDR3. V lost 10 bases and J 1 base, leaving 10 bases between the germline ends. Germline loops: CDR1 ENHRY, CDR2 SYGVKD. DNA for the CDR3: TGTGCCACGAAGACTAGCCAAGAGACCCAGTACTTC. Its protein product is CATKTSQETQYF.

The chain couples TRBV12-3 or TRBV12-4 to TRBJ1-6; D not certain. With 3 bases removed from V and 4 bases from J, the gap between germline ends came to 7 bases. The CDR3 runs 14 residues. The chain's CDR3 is CASSFVGYNSPLHF. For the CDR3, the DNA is TGTGCCAGCAGTTTTGTGGGTTATAATTCACCCCTCCACTTT.

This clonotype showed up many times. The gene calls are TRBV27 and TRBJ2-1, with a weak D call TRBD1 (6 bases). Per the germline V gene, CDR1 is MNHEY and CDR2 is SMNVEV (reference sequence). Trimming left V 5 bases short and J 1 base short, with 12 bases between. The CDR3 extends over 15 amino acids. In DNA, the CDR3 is TGTGCCAGCAGTCTCGACAGGTTGTCCTACAATGAGCAGTTCTTC. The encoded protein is CASSLDRLSYNEQFF.

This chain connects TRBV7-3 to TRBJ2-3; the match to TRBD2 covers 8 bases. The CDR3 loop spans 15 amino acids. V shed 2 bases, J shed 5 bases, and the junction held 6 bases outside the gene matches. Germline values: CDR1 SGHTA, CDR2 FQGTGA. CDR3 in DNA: TGTGCCAGCAGCTTACAAGCGGGAGCTGGAGATACGCAGTATTTT. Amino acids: CASSLQAGAGDTQYF.

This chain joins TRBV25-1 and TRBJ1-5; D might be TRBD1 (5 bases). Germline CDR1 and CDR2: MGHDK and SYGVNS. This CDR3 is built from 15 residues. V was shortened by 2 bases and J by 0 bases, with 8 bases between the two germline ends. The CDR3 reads CASSEPGGSNQPQHF. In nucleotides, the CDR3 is TGTGCCAGCAGTGAACCGGGGGGTAGCAATCAGCCCCAGCATTTT.

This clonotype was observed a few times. The CDR3 coding sequence is TGCGCCAGCAGCCAATCTTTTCCGGGCCCCCAGGGGAACATTCAGTACTTC. This sequence encodes CASSQSFPGPQGNIQYF. The chain recombines TRBV4-1 with TRBJ2-4; TRBD1 is a possible D gene (6 bases). Germline V CDR1 and CDR2: MGHRA, YSYEKL. The CDR3 runs 17 residues. Trimming removed 2 bases from V and 7 bases from J, with 21 bases in between.

The CDR3 nucleotides are TGTGCCAGCAGGCCGAGCGGGAGCTCCTACAATGAGCAGTTCTTC. Translating it yields CASRPSGSSYNEQFF. The V call is TRBV28, the J call TRBJ2-1, with 8 bases matching TRBD2. The length of the CDR3 is 15 residues. Germline loops: CDR1 MDHEN, CDR2 SYDVKM. Germline trimming cut 6 bases from V and 0 bases from J; bases unmatched to any gene: 4.

CDR3 in amino acids: CASRRTSGSVSYNEQFF. The CDR3 DNA reads as TGTGCCAGCAGACGTACTAGCGGGAGTGTTAGCTACAATGAGCAGTTCTTC. This chain connects TRBV12-3 or TRBV12-4 to TRBJ2-1; 11 positions agree with TRBD2. Losses at the gene ends were 6 bases for V and 3 bases for J; bases not matched to a gene: 10. CDR3 length equals 17 residues.

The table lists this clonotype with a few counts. CDR3 in amino acids: CASSLDVGTGELFF. CDR3 bases: TGTGCCAGCAGCTTAGATGTGGGAACCGGGGAGCTGTTTTTT. This chain joins TRBV7-7 and TRBJ2-2; D call uncertain. CDR3 length: 14 residues. Germline loops: CDR1 SSHAT, CDR2 FNYEAQ (reference sequence). The V end was cut by 1 base, the J end by 5 bases, with 8 bases between.

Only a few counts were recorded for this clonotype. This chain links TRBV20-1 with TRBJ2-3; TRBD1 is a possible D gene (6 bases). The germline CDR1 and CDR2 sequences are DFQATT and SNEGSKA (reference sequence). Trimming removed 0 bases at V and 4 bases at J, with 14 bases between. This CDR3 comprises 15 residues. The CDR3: CSARDWGRGSDTQYF. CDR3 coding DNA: TGCAGTGCTAGAGATTGGGGTAGGGGGTCAGATACGCAGTATTTT.

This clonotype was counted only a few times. The CDR3 loop is CASSPGQGWNQPQHF. CDR3 DNA: TGCGCCAGCAGCCCGGGACAGGGCTGGAATCAGCCCCAGCATTTT. The chain has TRBV5-1 and TRBJ1-5; TRBD1 matches 9 bases. CDR1 and CDR2 from the germline V gene are SGHRS and YFSETQ. This CDR3 spans 15 amino acids. V trimming: 4 bases; J trimming: 4 bases; junction bases outside the gene matches: 6. The full variable domain, completed using reference TRBV5-1 and TRBJ1-5, is KAGVTQTPRYLIKTRGQQVTLSCSPISGHRSVSWYQQTPGQGLQFLFEYFSETQRNKGNFPGRFSGRQFSNSRSEMNVSTLELGDSALYLCASSPGQGWNQPQHFGDGTRLSIL.

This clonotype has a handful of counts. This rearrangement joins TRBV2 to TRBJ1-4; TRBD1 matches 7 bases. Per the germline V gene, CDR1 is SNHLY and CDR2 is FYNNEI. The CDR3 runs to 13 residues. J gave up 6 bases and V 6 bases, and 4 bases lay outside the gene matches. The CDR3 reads CASSRGTDEKLFF. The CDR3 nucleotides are TGTGCCAGCAGCCGGGGGACAGATGAAAAACTGTTTTTT.

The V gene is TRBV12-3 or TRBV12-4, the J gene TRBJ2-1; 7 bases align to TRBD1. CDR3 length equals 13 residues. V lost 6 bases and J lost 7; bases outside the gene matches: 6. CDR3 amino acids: CASRPGQKNEQFF. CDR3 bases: TGTGCCAGCAGGCCGGGACAGAAAAATGAGCAGTTCTTC.

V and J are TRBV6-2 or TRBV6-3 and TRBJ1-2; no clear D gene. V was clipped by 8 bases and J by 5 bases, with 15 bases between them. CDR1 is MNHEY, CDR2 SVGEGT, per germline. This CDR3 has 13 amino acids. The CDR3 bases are TGTGCCAGCGGTCTGGCAGGAGGGTATGGCTACACCTTC. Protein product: CASGLAGGYGYTF.

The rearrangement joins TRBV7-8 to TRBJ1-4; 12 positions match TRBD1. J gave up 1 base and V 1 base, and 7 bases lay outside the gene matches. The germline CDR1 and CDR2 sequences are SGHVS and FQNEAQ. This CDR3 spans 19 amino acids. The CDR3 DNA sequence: TGTGCCAGCAGCTTAGAGGGGACAGGGGGCTTCGGAACTAATGAAAAACTGTTTTTT. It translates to CASSLEGTGGFGTNEKLFF.

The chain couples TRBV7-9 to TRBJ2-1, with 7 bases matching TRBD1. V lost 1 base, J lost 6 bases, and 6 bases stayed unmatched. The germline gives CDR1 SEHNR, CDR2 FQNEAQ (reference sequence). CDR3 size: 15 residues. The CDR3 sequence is CASSLVGAGGNEQFF. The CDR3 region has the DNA TGTGCCAGCAGCTTAGTAGGTGCAGGGGGCAATGAGCAGTTCTTC.

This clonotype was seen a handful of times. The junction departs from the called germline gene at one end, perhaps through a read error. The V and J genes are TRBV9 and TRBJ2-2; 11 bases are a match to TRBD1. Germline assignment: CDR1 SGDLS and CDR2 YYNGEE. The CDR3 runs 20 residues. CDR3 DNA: TGTGCCAGCAGCGCCGAGCTGTCCGGGACAGGGGGGCTGAACATCGGGGAGCTGTTTTTT. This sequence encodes CASSAELSGTGGLNIGELFF.

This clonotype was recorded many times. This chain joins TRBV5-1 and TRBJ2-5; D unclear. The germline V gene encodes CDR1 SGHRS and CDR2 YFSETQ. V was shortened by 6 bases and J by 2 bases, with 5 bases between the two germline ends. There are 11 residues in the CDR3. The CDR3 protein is CASTSQETQYF. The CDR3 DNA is TGCGCCAGCACTTCTCAAGAGACCCAGTACTTC.

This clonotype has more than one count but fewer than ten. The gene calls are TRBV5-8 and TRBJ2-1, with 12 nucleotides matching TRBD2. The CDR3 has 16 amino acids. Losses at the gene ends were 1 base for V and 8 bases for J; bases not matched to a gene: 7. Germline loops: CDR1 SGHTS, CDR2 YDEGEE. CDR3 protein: CASSLKTSGSFYEQFF. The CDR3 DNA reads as TGTGCCAGCAGCTTGAAGACTAGCGGGAGTTTCTATGAGCAGTTCTTC. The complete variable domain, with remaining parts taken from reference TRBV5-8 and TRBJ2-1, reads EAGVTQSPTHLIKTRGQQATLRCSPISGHTSVYWYQQALGLGLQFLLWYDEGEERNRGNFPPRFSGRQFPNYSSELNVNALELEDSALYLCASSLKTSGSFYEQFFGPGTRLTVL.